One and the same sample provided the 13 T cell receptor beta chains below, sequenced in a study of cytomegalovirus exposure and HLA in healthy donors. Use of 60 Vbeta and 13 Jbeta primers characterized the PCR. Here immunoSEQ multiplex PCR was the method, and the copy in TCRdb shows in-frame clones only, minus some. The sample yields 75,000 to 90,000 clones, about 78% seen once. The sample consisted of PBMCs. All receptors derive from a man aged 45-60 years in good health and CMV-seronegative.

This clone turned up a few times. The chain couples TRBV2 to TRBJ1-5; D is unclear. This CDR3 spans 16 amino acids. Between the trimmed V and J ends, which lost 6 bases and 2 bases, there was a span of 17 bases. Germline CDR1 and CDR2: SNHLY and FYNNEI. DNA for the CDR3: TGTGCCAGCAGAGGCCGAGGGCGGGATGGCAATCAGCCCCAGCATTTT. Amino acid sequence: CASRGRGRDGNQPQHF. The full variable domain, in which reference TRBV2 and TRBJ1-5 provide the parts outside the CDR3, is EPEVTQTPSHQVTQMGQEVILRCVPISNHLYFYWYRQILGQKVEFLVSFYNNEISEKSEIFDDQFSVERPDGSNFTLKIRSTKLEDSAMYFCASRGRGRDGNQPQHFGDGTRLSIL.

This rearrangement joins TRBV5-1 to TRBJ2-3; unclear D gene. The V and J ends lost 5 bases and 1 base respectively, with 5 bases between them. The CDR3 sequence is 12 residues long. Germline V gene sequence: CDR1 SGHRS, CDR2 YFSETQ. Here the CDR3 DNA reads TGCGCCAGCAGTGCAGGCACAGATACGCAGTATTTT. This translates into CASSAGTDTQYF.

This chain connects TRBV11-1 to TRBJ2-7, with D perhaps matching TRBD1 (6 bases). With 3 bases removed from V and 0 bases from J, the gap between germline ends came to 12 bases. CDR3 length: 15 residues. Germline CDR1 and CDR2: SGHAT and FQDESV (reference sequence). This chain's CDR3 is CASSLRDTGSYEQYF. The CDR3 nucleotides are TGTGCCAGCAGCTTGAGGGACACTGGCTCCTACGAGCAGTACTTC. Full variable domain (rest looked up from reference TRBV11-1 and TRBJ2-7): EAEVAQSPRYKITEKSQAVAFWCDPISGHATLYWYRQILGQGPELLVQFQDESVVDDSQLPKDRFSAERLKGVDSTLKIQPAELGDSAMYLCASSLRDTGSYEQYFGPGTRLTVT.

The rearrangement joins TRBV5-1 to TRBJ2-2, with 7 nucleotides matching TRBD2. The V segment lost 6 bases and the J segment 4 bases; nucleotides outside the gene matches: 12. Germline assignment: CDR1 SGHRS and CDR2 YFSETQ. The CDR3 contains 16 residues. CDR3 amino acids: CASNPTAGVTTGELFF. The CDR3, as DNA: TGCGCCAGCAACCCTACCGCGGGGGTAACCACCGGGGAGCTGTTTTTT.

The chain's CDR3 is CAIKGGQDEKLFF. CDR3 in DNA: TGTGCCATCAAGGGGGGGCAGGATGAAAAACTGTTTTTT. The chain combines TRBV10-3 with TRBJ1-4, with D tentatively TRBD1 (6 bases). Germline V gene sequence: CDR1 ENHRY, CDR2 SYGVKD. V lost 7 bases and J 6 bases, leaving 12 bases between the germline ends. This CDR3 spans 13 amino acids.

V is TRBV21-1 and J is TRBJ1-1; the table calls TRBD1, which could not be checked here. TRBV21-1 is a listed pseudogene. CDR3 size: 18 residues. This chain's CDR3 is CASSRDRVKGYLNTEAFF. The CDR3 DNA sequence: TGTGCCAGCAGCCGCGACAGGGTCAAAGGGTATTTGAACACTGAAGCTTTCTTT.

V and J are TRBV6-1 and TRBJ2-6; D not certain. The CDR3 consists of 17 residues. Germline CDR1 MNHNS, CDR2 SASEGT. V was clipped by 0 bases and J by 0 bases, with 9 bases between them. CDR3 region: CASSEALRSSGANVLTF. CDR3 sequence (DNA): TGTGCCAGCAGTGAAGCGTTAAGGAGCTCTGGGGCCAACGTCCTGACTTTC.

In nucleotides, the CDR3 is TGCGCCAGCACCTCGGGAAGACAGGGAGAGACCCAGTACTTC. Its translation: CASTSGRQGETQYF. V is TRBV5-1 and J is TRBJ2-5; 7 nucleotides line up with TRBD1. The V gene's germline CDR1 is SGHRS and CDR2 YFSETQ. V trimming: 6 bases; J trimming: 4 bases; junction bases outside the gene matches: 9. CDR3 length equals 14 residues.

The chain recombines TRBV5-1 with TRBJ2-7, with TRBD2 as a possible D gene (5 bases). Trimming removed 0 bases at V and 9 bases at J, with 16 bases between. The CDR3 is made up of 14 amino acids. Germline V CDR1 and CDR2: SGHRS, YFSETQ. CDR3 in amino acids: CASSLAADLPVQYF. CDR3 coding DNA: TGCGCCAGCAGCTTGGCAGCGGATCTCCCGGTGCAGTACTTC.

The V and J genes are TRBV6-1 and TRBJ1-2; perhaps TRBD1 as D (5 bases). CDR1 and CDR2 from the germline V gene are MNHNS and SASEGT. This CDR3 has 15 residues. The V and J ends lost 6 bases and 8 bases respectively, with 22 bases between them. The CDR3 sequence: CASSPRRVEVRGYTF. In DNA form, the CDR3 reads TGTGCCAGCAGCCCCCGCAGGGTTGAGGTGAGAGGCTACACCTTC.

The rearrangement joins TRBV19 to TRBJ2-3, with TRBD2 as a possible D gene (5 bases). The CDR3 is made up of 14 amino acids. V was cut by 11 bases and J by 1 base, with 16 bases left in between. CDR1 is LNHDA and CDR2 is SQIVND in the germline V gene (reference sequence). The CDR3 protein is CAGKCGGRTDTQYF. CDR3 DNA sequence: TGTGCCGGAAAGTGCGGAGGCCGCACAGATACGCAGTATTTT.

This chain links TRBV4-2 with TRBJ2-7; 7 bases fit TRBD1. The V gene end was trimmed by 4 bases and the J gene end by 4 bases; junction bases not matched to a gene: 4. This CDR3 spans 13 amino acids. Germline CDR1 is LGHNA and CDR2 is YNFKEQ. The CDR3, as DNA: TGTGCCAGCAGCCGAGACAGGGCATACGAGCAGTACTTC. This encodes CASSRDRAYEQYF.

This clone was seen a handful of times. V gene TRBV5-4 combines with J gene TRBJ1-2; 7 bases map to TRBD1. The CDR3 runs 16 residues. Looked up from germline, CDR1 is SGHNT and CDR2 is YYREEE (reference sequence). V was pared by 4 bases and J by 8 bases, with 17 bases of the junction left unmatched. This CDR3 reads CASSPKDLRQGVGYTF. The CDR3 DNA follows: TGTGCCAGCAGCCCGAAAGATCTGCGCCAGGGGGTAGGCTACACCTTC.